The source of this TCR beta chain is a study of PD-L1 blockade in urothelial cancer. Time point: pretreatment peripheral blood. The repertoire was sequenced with immunoSEQ multiplex PCR; TCRdb's copy has only in-frame clones and lacks some. The table records 50,000 to 55,000 clones, about 75% of them present only once. Sequencing was performed on PBMCs, taken around atezolizumab (anti-PD-L1) treatment. The TCR was taken from a man aged 65 to 79 with urothelial cancer.

The CDR3 loop is CASSELRLYEQYF. CDR3 nucleotides: TGTGCCAGCAGTGAATTGCGTCTTTACGAGCAGTACTTC. This chain links TRBV2 with TRBJ2-7; D ambiguous. CDR3 length: 13 residues. Trimming cost V 2 bases and J 4 bases, with 9 bases left between them. Germline CDR1 SNHLY, CDR2 FYNNEI.